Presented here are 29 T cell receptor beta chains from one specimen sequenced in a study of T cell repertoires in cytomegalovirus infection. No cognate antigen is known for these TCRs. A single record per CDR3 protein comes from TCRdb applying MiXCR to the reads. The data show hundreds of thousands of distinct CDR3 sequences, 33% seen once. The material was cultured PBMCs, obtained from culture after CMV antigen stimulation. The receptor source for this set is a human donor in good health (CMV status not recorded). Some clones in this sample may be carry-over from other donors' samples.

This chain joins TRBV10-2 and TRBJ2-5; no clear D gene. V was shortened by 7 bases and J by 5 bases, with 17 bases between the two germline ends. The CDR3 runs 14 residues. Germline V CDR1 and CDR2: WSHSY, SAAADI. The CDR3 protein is CASTLSGRSETQYF. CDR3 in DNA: TGCGCCAGCACCCTCTCAGGTCGTTCGGAGACCCAGTACTTC.

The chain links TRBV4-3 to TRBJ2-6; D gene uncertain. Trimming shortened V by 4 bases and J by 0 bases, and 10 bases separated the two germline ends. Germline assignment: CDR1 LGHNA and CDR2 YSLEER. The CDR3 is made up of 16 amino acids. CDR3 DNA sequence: TGCGCCAGCAGCCGTACGGTGGACTCTGGGGCCAACGTCCTGACTTTC. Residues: CASSRTVDSGANVLTF.

The CDR3 sequence: CASSLLGQGSHEQYF. The CDR3 nucleotides read TGTGCCAGCAGCCTACTGGGACAGGGGTCCCACGAGCAGTACTTC. This rearrangement joins TRBV11-2 to TRBJ2-7; TRBD1 matches at 10 bases. The CDR3 covers 15 residues. Germline CDR1 SGHAT, CDR2 FQNNGV. With 5 bases clipped from V and 5 bases from J, the junction kept 9 bases outside the gene matches. The full variable domain, with the rest looked up from reference TRBV11-2 and TRBJ2-7, is EAGVAQSPRYKIIEKRQSVAFWCNPISGHATLYWYQQILGQGPKLLIQFQNNGVVDDSQLPKDRFSAERLKGVDSTLKIQPAKLEDSAVYLCASSLLGQGSHEQYFGPGTRLTVT.

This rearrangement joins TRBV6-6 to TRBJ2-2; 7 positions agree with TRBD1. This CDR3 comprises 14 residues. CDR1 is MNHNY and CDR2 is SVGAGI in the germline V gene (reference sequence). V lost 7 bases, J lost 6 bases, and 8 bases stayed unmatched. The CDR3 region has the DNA TGTGCCAGCACTCGAGGGCAGGGGGCCGGGGAGCTGTTTTTT. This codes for CASTRGQGAGELFF.

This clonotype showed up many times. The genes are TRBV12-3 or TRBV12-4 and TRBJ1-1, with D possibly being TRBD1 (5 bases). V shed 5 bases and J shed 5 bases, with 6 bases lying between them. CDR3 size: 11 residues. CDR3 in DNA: TGTGCCAGCAGTCAGGGTACTGAAGCTTTCTTT. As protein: CASSQGTEAFF.

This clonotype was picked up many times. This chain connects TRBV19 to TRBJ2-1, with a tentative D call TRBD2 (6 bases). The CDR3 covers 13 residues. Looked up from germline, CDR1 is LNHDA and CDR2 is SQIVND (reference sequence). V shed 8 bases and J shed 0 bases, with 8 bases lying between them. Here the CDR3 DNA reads TGTGCCAGTGGGCGGGGCTCCTACAATGAGCAGTTCTTC. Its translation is CASGRGSYNEQFF.

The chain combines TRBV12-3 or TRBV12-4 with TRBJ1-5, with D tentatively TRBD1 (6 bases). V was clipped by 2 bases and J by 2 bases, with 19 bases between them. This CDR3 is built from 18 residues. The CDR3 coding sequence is TGTGCCAGCAGTTTAACAGCGGGGGCTTCGCGGGGCAATCAGCCCCAGCATTTT. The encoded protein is CASSLTAGASRGNQPQHF.

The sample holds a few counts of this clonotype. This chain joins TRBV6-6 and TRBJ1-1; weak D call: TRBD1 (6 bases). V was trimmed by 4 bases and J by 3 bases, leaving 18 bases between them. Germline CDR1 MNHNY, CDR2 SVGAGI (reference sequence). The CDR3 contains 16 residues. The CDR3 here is CASSSTTQGRDTEAFF. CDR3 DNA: TGTGCCAGCAGTTCAACAACACAGGGTAGGGACACTGAAGCTTTCTTT.

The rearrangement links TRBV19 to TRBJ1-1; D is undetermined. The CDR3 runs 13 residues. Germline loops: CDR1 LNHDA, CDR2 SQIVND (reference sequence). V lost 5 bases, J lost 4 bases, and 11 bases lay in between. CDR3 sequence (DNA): TGTGCCAGTAGTGTCAGCCGAGGCACTGAAGCTTTCTTT. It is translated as CASSVSRGTEAFF.

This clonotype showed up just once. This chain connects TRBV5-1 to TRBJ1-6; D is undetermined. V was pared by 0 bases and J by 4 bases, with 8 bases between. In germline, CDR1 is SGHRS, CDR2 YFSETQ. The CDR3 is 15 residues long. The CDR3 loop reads CASSLEDIYNSPLHF. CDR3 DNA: TGCGCCAGCAGCTTGGAAGATATTTATAATTCACCCCTCCACTTT.

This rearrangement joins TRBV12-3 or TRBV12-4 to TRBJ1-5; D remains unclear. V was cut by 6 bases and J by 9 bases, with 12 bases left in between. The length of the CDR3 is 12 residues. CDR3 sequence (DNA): TGTGCCAGCAGCCCCCGATCGGTGCCCCAGCATTTT. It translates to CASSPRSVPQHF.

The CDR3 DNA is TGTGCCAGCTCACCACCGGGAGGGTCCGATACGCAGTATTTT. This sequence encodes CASSPPGGSDTQYF. This chain connects TRBV18 to TRBJ2-3, with TRBD2 identical over 7 bases. Germline V CDR1 and CDR2: KGHSH, LQKENI. V lost 0 bases, J lost 6 bases, and 3 bases stayed unmatched. The CDR3 has 14 residues.

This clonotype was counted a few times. The DNA for the CDR3 is TGTGCCAGCAGCTTAGAAGGGACTAGCGGTACTTATACGCAGTATTTT. It specifies CASSLEGTSGTYTQYF. The V and J genes are TRBV7-2 and TRBJ2-3, with 11 bases matching TRBD2. Per the germline V gene, CDR1 is SGHTA and CDR2 is FQGNSA. The CDR3 contains 16 residues. V was pared by 1 base and J by 7 bases, with 7 bases of the junction left unmatched. Together with reference TRBV7-2 and TRBJ2-3, the CDR3 gives the full variable domain: GAGVSQSPSNKVTEKGKDVELRCDPISGHTALYWYRQSLGQGLEFLIYFQGNSAPDKSGLPSDRFSAERTGGSVSTLTIQRTQQEDSAVYLCASSLEGTSGTYTQYFGPGTRLTVL.

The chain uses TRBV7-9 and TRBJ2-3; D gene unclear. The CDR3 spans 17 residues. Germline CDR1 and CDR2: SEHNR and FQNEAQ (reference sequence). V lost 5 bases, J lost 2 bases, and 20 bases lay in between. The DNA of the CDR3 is TGTGCCAGCAGCCTAGGCGGCTCTTCCTTCCTCACAGATACGCAGTATTTT. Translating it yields CASSLGGSSFLTDTQYF. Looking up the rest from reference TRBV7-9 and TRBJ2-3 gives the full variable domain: DTGVSQNPRHKITKRGQNVTFRCDPISEHNRLYWYRQTLGQGPEFLTYFQNEAQLEKSRLLSDRFSAERPKGSFSTLEIQRTEQGDSAMYLCASSLGGSSFLTDTQYFGPGTRLTVL.

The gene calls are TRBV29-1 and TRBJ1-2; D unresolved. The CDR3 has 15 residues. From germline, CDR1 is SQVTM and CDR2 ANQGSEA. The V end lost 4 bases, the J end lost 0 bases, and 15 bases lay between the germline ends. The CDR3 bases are TGCAGCGTTGGGGGAGAGGCCCTATCTAACTATGGCTACACCTTC. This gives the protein CSVGGEALSNYGYTF.

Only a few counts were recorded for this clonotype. CDR3 amino acids: CASSLETGTTYNEQFF. As DNA, the CDR3 is TGTGCCAGCAGCTTAGAGACCGGGACGACATACAATGAGCAGTTCTTC. The rearrangement links TRBV7-6 to TRBJ2-1; D is possibly TRBD1 or TRBD2 (5 bases each). CDR3 length equals 16 residues. The V end lost 1 base, the J end lost 4 bases, and 14 bases lay between the germline ends. Germline V CDR1 and CDR2: SGHVS, FNYEAQ.

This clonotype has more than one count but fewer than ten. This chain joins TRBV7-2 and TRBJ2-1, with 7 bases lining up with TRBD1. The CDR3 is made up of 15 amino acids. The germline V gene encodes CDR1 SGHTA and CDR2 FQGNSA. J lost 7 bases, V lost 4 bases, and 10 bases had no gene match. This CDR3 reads CASSWFSGGSNEQFF. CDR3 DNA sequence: TGTGCCAGCAGCTGGTTTTCAGGGGGTAGTAATGAGCAGTTCTTC.

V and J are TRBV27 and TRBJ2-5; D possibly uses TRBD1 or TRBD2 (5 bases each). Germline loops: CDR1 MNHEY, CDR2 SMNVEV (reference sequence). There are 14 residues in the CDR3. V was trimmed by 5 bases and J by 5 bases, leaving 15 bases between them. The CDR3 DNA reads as TGTGCCAGCAGTCCCCACGGGGCGGTGGAGACCCAGTACTTC. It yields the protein CASSPHGAVETQYF.

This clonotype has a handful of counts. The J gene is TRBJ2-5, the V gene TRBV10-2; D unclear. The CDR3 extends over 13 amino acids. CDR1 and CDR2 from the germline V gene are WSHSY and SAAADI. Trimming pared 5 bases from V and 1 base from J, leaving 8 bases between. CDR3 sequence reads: CASSRQAQETQYF. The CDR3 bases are TGCGCCAGCAGTAGGCAAGCCCAAGAGACCCAGTACTTC.

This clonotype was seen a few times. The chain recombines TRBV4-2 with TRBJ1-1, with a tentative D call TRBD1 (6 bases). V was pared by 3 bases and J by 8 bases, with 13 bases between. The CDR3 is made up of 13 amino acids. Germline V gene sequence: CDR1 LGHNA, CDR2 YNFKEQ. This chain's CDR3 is CASSHLGGNEAFF. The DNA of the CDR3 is TGTGCCAGCAGCCACTTAGGGGGGAACGAAGCTTTCTTT.

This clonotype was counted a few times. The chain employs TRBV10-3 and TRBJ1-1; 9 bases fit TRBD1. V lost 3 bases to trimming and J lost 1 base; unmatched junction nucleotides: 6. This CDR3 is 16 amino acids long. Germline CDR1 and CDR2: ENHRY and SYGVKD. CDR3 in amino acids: CAISEQGAGTNTEAFF. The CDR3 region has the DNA TGTGCCATCAGTGAACAGGGGGCCGGTACGAACACTGAAGCTTTCTTT.

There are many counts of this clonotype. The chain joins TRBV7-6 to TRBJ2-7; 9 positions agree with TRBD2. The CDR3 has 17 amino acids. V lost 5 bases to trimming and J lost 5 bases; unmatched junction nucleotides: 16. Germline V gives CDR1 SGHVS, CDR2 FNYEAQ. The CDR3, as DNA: TGTGCCAGCAGCCCCAAACGGCTAGCGGGGTCTCGGGACGAGCAGTACTTC. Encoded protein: CASSPKRLAGSRDEQYF.

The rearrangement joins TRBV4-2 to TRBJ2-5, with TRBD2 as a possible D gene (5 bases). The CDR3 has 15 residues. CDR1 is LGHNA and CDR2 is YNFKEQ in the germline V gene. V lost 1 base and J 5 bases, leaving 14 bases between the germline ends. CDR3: CASSQGESSRETQYF. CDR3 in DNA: TGTGCCAGCAGCCAAGGGGAGTCTAGTCGGGAGACCCAGTACTTC.

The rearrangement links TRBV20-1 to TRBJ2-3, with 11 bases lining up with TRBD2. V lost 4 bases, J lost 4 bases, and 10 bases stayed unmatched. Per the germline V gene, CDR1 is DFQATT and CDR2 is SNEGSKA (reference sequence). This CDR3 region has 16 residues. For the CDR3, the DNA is TGCAGTGCTAAGCTGTGGCTAGCGGGAGGCGCAGATACGCAGTATTTT. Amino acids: CSAKLWLAGGADTQYF.

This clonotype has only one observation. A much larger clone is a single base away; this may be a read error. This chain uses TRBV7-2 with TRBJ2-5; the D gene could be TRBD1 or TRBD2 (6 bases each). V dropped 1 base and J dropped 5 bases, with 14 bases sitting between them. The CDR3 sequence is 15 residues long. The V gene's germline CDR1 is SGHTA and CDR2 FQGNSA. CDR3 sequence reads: CASSLVQRRGETQYF. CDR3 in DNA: TGTGCCAGCAGCTTAGTTCAGCGGAGGGGGGAGACCCAGTACTTC.

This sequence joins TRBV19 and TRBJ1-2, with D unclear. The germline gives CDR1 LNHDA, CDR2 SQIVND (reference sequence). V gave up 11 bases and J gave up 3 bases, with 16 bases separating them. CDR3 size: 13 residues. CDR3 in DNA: TGTGCCTCCAGACTCGGCGGTGACTATGGCTACACCTTC. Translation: CASRLGGDYGYTF.

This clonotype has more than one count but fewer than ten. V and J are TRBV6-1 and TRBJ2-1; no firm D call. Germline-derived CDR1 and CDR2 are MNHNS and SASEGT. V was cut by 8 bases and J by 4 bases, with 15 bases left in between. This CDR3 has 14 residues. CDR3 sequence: CASLRLGAYNEQFF. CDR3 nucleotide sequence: TGTGCCAGCCTTCGCCTTGGCGCGTACAATGAGCAGTTCTTC.

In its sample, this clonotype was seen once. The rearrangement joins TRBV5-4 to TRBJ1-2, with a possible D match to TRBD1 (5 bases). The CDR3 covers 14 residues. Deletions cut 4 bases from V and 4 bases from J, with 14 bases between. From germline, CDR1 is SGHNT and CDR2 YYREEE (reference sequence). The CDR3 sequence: CASSPGTLGYGYTF. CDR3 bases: TGTGCCAGCAGCCCCGGGACTCTGGGCTATGGCTACACCTTC.

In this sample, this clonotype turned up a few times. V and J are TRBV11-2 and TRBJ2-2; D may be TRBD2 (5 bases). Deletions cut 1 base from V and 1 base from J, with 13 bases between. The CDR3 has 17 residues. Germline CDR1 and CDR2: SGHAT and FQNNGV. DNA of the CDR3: TGTGCCAGCAGCTTAGCTCCGCAGGCGGGGAACACCGGGGAGCTGTTTTTT. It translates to CASSLAPQAGNTGELFF.